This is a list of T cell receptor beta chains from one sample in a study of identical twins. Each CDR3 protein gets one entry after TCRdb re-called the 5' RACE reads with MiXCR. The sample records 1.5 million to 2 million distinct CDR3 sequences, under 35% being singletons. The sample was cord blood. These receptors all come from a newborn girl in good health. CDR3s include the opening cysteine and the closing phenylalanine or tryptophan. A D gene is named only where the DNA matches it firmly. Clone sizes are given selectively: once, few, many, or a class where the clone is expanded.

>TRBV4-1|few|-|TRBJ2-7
CASRYRDGSYEQYF
TGCGCCAGCAGATACAGGGATGGTTCCTACGAGCAGTACTTC
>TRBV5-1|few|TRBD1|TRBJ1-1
CARSSEEGANTEAFF
TGCGCCAGGAGCAGTGAGGAGGGGGCGAACACTGAAGCTTTCTTT
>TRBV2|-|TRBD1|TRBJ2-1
CASTRTGLNEQFF
TGTGCCAGCACCCGGACAGGGCTCAATGAGCAGTTCTTC
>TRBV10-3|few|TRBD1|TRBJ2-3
CAISLGQGGFGTDTQYF
TGTGCCATCAGTCTAGGACAGGGGGGATTTGGCACAGATACGCAGTATTTT
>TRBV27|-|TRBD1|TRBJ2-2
CASSLMSGTGPGELFF
TGTGCCAGCAGTTTAATGTCCGGGACAGGTCCCGGGGAGCTGTTTTTT
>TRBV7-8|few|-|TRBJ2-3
CASSRTPSDTDTQYF
TGTGCCAGCAGCCGCACCCCTAGCGACACAGATACGCAGTATTTT
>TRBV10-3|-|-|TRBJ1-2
CAISESQESYGYTF
TGTGCCATCAGTGAATCACAGGAGTCCTATGGCTACACCTTC
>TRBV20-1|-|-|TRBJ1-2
CGNWAANYGYTF
TGCGGAAATTGGGCGGCTAACTATGGCTACACCTTC
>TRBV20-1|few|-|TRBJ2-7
CSARWGHSYEQYF
TGCAGTGCTAGGTGGGGCCACTCCTACGAGCAGTACTTC
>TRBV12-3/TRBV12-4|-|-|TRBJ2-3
CASSFFRADTQYF
TGTGCCAGCAGTTTTTTCCGGGCAGATACGCAGTATTTT
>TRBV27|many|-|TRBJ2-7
CASSLRGRYEQYF
TGTGCCAGCAGTTTGCGCGGGCGCTACGAGCAGTACTTC
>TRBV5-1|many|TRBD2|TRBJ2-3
CASALAGADTQYF
TGCGCCAGCGCACTAGCGGGGGCAGATACGCAGTATTTT
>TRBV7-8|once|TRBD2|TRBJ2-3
CASSTRLAGGHPYF
TGTGCCAGCAGCACAAGACTAGCGGGGGGCCACCCGTATTTT
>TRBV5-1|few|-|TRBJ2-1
CASSGVLGYHEQFF
TGCGCCAGCAGCGGGGTCCTAGGGTACCATGAGCAGTTCTTC
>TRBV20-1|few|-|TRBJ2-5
CSVRPGTQETQYF
TGCAGTGTTAGGCCGGGGACCCAAGAGACCCAGTACTTC
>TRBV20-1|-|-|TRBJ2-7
CSARALSPPYNEQYF
TGCAGTGCTAGGGCCCTTTCGCCGCCCTACAATGAGCAGTACTTC
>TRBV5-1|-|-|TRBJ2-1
CASSGFSREGLNYEQFF
TGCGCCAGCAGCGGGTTCTCTAGAGAGGGCCTCAATTATGAGCAGTTCTTC
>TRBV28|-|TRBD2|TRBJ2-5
CASSVRGTSRTGEQYF
TGTGCCAGCAGTGTTAGGGGGACTAGCAGGACGGGGGAGCAGTACTTC
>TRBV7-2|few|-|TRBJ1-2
CAISHGTFGNYGYTF
TGTGCCATCAGCCACGGGACATTTGGGAACTATGGCTACACCTTC
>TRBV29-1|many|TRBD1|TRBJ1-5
CSVRTGLNQPQHF
TGCAGCGTCAGGACAGGGTTGAATCAGCCCCAGCATTTT
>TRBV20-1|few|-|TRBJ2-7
CSASAGKGYNEQYF
TGCAGTGCTAGTGCGGGGAAGGGTTACAATGAGCAGTACTTC
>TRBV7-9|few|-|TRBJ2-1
CASSLIGGDSYNEQFF
TGTGCCAGCAGCTTAATTGGCGGAGACTCCTACAATGAGCAGTTCTTC
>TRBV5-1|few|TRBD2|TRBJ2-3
CASSQGLLSNTDTQYF
TGCGCCAGCAGCCAGGGACTATTAAGCAACACAGATACGCAGTATTTT
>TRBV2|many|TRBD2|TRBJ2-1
CATNPSGYNEQFF
TGTGCCACCAACCCTAGCGGGTACAATGAGCAGTTCTTC
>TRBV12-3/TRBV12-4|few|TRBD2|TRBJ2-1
CASSWVAGLPYNEQFF
TGTGCCAGCAGTTGGGTAGCGGGGCTCCCATACAATGAGCAGTTCTTC
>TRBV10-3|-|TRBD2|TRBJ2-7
CAISGSGGGEQYF
TGTGCCATCAGTGGTTCGGGGGGGGGCGAGCAGTACTTC
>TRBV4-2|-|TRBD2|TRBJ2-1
CASAEGPGTSYNEQFF
TGTGCCAGCGCTGAAGGTCCCGGGACTAGCTACAATGAGCAGTTCTTC
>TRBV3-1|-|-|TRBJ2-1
CASSPIAGRDEQFF
TGTGCCAGCAGCCCGATCGCAGGGCGGGATGAGCAGTTCTTC
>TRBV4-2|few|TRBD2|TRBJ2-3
CASSQSSLAGVTDTQYF
TGTGCCAGCAGCCAATCATCCCTAGCGGGGGTCACAGATACGCAGTATTTT
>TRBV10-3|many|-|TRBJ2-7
CAISESGTSYEQYF
TGTGCCATCAGTGAGTCCGGGACTTCCTACGAGCAGTACTTC
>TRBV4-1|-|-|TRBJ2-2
CASSQLGLASNTGELFF
TGCGCCAGCAGCCAACTGGGCCTAGCGAGCAACACCGGGGAGCTGTTTTTT
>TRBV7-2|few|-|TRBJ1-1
CASSLVSYKGTEAFF
TGTGCCAGCAGCTTAGTCTCCTACAAGGGCACTGAAGCTTTCTTT
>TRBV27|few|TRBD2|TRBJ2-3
CASSLGTSGSLTTDTQYF
TGTGCCAGCAGTTTAGGGACTAGCGGGAGCCTTACAACAGATACGCAGTATTTT
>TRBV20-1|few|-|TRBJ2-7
CSASSPDGASYEQYF
TGCAGTGCTAGTTCCCCTGACGGAGCCTCCTACGAGCAGTACTTC
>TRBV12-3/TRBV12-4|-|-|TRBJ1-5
CASSLQVFGNQPQHF
TGTGCCAGCAGTTTACAGGTATTCGGAAATCAGCCCCAGCATTTT
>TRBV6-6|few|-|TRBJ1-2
CASSYAQTANYGYTF
TGTGCCAGCAGTTACGCTCAAACGGCCAACTATGGCTACACCTTC
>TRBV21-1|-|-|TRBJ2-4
CASSKSRTSGRVGAKNIQYF
TGTGCCAGCAGCAAATCTCGGACTAGCGGGAGGGTTGGGGCCAAAAACATTCAGTACTTC
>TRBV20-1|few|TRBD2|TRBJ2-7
CSARRLAGFLDYEQYF
TGCAGTGCTAGACGTCTAGCGGGGTTTCTTGACTACGAGCAGTACTTC
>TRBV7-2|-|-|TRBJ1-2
CASSLDVQGVYGYTF
TGTGCCAGCAGCTTAGATGTACAAGGGGTCTATGGCTACACCTTC
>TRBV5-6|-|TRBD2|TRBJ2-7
CASSSRLAGPYNKQYF
TGTGCCAGCAGCTCGCGACTAGCGGGTCCCTACAATAAGCAGTACTTC
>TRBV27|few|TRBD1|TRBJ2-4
CASSLGGQINIQYF
TGTGCCAGCAGTTTAGGGGGACAGATAAACATTCAGTACTTC
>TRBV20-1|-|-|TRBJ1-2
CSARRGPTNYGYTF
TGCAGTGCTAGAAGGGGCCCGACTAACTATGGCTACACCTTC
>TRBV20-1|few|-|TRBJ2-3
CSAPGIGGSSDTQYF
TGCAGTGCCCCCGGTATCGGGGGTTCTTCAGATACGCAGTATTTT
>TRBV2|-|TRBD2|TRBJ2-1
CASSLIAGGPHNEQFF
TGTGCCAGCAGCCTCATAGCGGGAGGGCCCCACAATGAGCAGTTCTTC
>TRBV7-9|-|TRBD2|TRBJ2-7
CASSLLPSGSFSYNEQYF
TGTGCCAGCAGCTTACTACCTAGCGGGTCCTTCTCCTACAATGAGCAGTACTTC
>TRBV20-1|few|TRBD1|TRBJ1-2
CSARDGTGTGEGYTF
TGCAGTGCTAGAGATGGGACCGGGACAGGGGAGGGCTACACCTTC
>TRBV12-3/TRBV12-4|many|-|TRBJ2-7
CASRPSTDLEQYF
TGTGCCAGCAGACCATCCACGGACCTCGAGCAGTACTTC
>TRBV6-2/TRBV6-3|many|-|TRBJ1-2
CASSKQENYGYTF
TGTGCCAGCAGCAAACAGGAGAACTATGGCTACACCTTC
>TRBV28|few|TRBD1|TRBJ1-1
CASSFTRLRTGMNTEAFF
TGTGCCAGCAGTTTTACCCGACTTCGGACAGGCATGAACACTGAAGCTTTCTTT
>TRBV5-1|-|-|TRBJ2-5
CASSSSMAETGQYF
TGCGCCAGCAGCTCATCTATGGCGGAGACCGGCCAGTACTTC
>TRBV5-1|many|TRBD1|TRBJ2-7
CASSLGDSLYEQYF
TGCGCCAGCAGCTTGGGGGACAGCCTTTACGAGCAGTACTTC
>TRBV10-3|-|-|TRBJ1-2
CAISDIGGRNYGYTF
TGTGCCATCAGCGACATCGGCGGACGAAACTATGGCTACACCTTC
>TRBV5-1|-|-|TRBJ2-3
CASSLGTPVIAKPDTQYF
TGCGCCAGCAGCTTGGGGACTCCAGTGATCGCGAAACCGGATACGCAGTATTTT
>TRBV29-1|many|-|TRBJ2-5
CSVEGPSWETQYF
TGCAGCGTTGAAGGTCCTAGCTGGGAGACCCAGTACTTC
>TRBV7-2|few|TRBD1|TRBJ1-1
CASSPRQGLYTEAFF
TGTGCCAGCAGCCCCAGACAGGGACTTTACACTGAAGCTTTCTTT
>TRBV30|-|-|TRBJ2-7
CAWSGQPYEQYF
TGTGCCTGGAGTGGACAGCCCTACGAGCAGTACTTC